These 26 T cell receptor beta chains were sequenced from one sample in a study of cytomegalovirus exposure and HLA in healthy donors. With 60 Vbeta and 13 Jbeta primers, the PCR was carried out. TCRdb's table, derived via immunoSEQ multiplex PCR, lists solely in-frame clones and lacks some. The profile covers under 250,000 clones, with about 72% appearing a single time and approximately 3.9% taken by the ten largest. The sample taken for sequencing was PBMCs. The receptors originated from a male donor in good health and CMV-seronegative.

About this clone: Other DNA sequences within the sample encode an identical CDR3. V is TRBV19 and J is TRBJ2-7; tentatively, D is TRBD1 (6 bases). The germline gives CDR1 LNHDA, CDR2 SQIVND (reference sequence). The CDR3 extends over 14 amino acids. V shed 1 base and J shed 3 bases, with 10 bases lying between them. CDR3 coding DNA: TGTGCCAGTAGTATAGGTACAGGGAACTACGAGCAGTACTTC. Translated: CASSIGTGNYEQYF.

In regard to this clone: Since the CDR3 does not end with the conserved phenylalanine or tryptophan, this likely comes from a read error. J is TRBJ1-4 and V is TRBV25-1, with 7 bases identical to TRBD1. CDR1 and CDR2 from the germline V gene are MGHDK and SYGVNS. Germline trimming cut 4 bases from V and 8 bases from J; bases unmatched to any gene: 7. The CDR3 contains 14 residues. DNA of the CDR3: TGTGCCAGCAGTGTAAACAGGGGTGACGAAAAACTGTTTGTT. Its protein product is CASSVNRGDEKLFV.

CDR3 nucleotide sequence: TGTGCCAGCAGCGTAGGCAGGGCGGCTGGAAACACCATATATTTT. As protein: CASSVGRAAGNTIYF. The chain carries TRBV9 and TRBJ1-3; D possibly corresponds to TRBD1 (5 bases). Trimming took off 0 bases at V and 2 bases at J, with 9 bases between the two ends. Germline V gene lookup returns CDR1 SGDLS and CDR2 YYNGEE. The CDR3 loop spans 15 amino acids.

This clone has only one observation. The identical CDR3 is also encoded by other nucleotide sequences in the sample. The chain carries TRBV7-3 and TRBJ1-1; unclear D gene. Germline CDR1 is SGHTA and CDR2 is FQGTGA. V was trimmed by 0 bases and J by 1 base, leaving 6 bases between them. The CDR3 is made up of 14 amino acids. The CDR3 loop reads CASSLTRENTEAFF. CDR3 sequence (DNA): TGTGCCAGCAGCTTAACGCGAGAGAACACTGAAGCTTTCTTT. Full variable domain (rest looked up from reference TRBV7-3 and TRBJ1-1): GAGVSQTPSNKVTEKGKYVELRCDPISGHTALYWYRQSLGQGPEFLIYFQGTGAADDSGLPNDRFFAVRPEGSVSTLKIQRTERGDSAVYLCASSLTRENTEAFFGQGTRLTVV.

The rearrangement uses TRBV27 and TRBJ2-6; D is possibly TRBD1 (5 bases). The CDR3 extends over 18 amino acids. The V gene lost 8 bases and the J gene lost 1 base, with 21 bases spanning the gap. Germline CDR1 reads MNHEY; CDR2 reads SMNVEV (reference sequence). The CDR3 bases are TGTGCCAGCTGGGATCGCAGGGTAGCCCTATCTGGGGCCAACGTCCTGACTTTC. This sequence encodes CASWDRRVALSGANVLTF.

The sample holds many counts of this clone. The chain joins TRBV19 to TRBJ1-1, with a tentative D call TRBD1 (6 bases). In germline, CDR1 is LNHDA, CDR2 SQIVND (reference sequence). The CDR3 covers 14 residues. V was pared by 5 bases and J by 2 bases, with 12 bases between. CDR3: CASSLGHLNTEAFF. The CDR3 DNA reads as TGTGCCAGTAGTCTGGGACACCTAAACACTGAAGCTTTCTTT.

This clone was found a few times. V gene TRBV4-2 combines with J gene TRBJ2-7, with a tentative D call TRBD2 (5 bases). Germline CDR1 and CDR2: LGHNA and YNFKEQ. This CDR3 spans 14 amino acids. V lost 4 bases and J 4 bases, leaving 14 bases between the germline ends. Here the CDR3 reads CASSLPGSKYEQYF. The CDR3 DNA sequence: TGTGCCAGCAGCCTTCCGGGGTCTAAGTACGAGCAGTACTTC.

This chain's CDR3 is CASKMTQDRGIEDNEKLFF. The CDR3 DNA reads as TGTGCCAGCAAAATGACCCAGGACAGGGGGATTGAGGATAATGAAAAACTGTTTTTT. The V call is TRBV19, the J call TRBJ1-4; 10 bases are shared with TRBD1. The germline V gene has CDR1 LNHDA and CDR2 SQIVND (reference sequence). The CDR3 totals 19 residues. V lost 9 bases, J lost 4 bases, and 20 bases stayed unmatched. The entire variable domain, with the rest obtained from reference TRBV19 and TRBJ1-4, is as follows: DGGITQSPKYLFRKEGQNVTLSCEQNLNHDAMYWYRQDPGQGLRLIYYSQIVNDFQKGDIAEGYSVSREKKESFPLTVTSAQKNPTAFYLCASKMTQDRGIEDNEKLFFGSGTQLSVL.

This clone appeared a few times. This rearrangement joins TRBV2 to TRBJ1-3; D is unclear. Germline assignment: CDR1 SNHLY and CDR2 FYNNEI. Trimming left V 1 base short and J 2 bases short, with 9 bases between. The CDR3 totals 15 residues. The CDR3 DNA follows: TGTGCCAGCAGTGAAGGGCCCCGGGCTGGAAACACCATATATTTT. Translated, it gives CASSEGPRAGNTIYF.

The chain is built from TRBV2 and TRBJ2-5; 7 bases agree with TRBD2. There are 15 residues in the CDR3. The junction had 6 bases not matched to a gene; V was cut back by 4 bases and J by 1 base. Germline lookup yields CDR1 SNHLY and CDR2 FYNNEI. CDR3 amino acids: CASSAWTSRQETQYF. In DNA, the CDR3 is TGTGCCAGCAGTGCCTGGACTAGTCGCCAAGAGACCCAGTACTTC.

The chain carries TRBV6-5 and TRBJ2-7; tentatively, D is TRBD1 (6 bases). This CDR3 region has 13 residues. Deletions cut 8 bases from V and 3 bases from J, with 14 bases between. CDR1 MNHEY and CDR2 SVGAGI come from the germline V gene. The CDR3 loop is CASFRGRGYEQYF. The CDR3 DNA follows: TGTGCCAGCTTCAGGGGCCGGGGCTACGAGCAGTACTTC.

The V call is TRBV5-1, the J call TRBJ1-1, with a possible D match to TRBD1 (6 bases). Germline V gene data show CDR1 as SGHRS and CDR2 as YFSETQ. The V end lost 0 bases, the J end lost 4 bases, and 13 bases lay between the germline ends. The CDR3 extends over 15 amino acids. The CDR3 coding sequence is TGCGCCAGCAGCTTGGCCGCGGGGGGCAGCACTGAAGCTTTCTTT. This translates into CASSLAAGGSTEAFF.

V usage is TRBV7-3 and J usage is TRBJ1-1, with D hard to call. Germline V gene sequence: CDR1 SGHTA, CDR2 FQGTGA. CDR3 length equals 13 residues. Between the trimmed V and J ends, which lost 2 bases and 0 bases, there was a span of 4 bases. Written as DNA, the CDR3 is TGTGCCAGCAGCTTATCTATGAACACTGAAGCTTTCTTT. Amino acids: CASSLSMNTEAFF.

This clone was seen more than once but under ten times. Other DNA sequences from this sample encode an identical CDR3 as well. The V and J genes are TRBV19 and TRBJ2-7, with 7 bases that match TRBD1. This CDR3 is built from 13 residues. Trimming at V came to 4 bases and at J to 3 bases, leaving 3 bases not matched to a gene. From germline, CDR1 is LNHDA and CDR2 SQIVND (reference sequence). DNA of the CDR3: TGTGCCAGTAGTACAGGACAGGACTACGAGCAGTACTTC. It encodes CASSTGQDYEQYF.

In regard to this clone: In the same sample, other DNA sequences code for this CDR3. The chain uses TRBV5-1 and TRBJ1-2; 8 positions match TRBD1. V shed 2 bases, J shed 5 bases, and the junction held 5 bases outside the gene matches. The CDR3 is 14 amino acids. From germline, CDR1 is SGHRS and CDR2 YFSETQ. The CDR3 nucleotides read TGCGCCAGCAGCTTAGGACAGGGCGGGTATGGCTACACCTTC. Residues: CASSLGQGGYGYTF.

This clone appeared a few times. V and J are TRBV5-6 and TRBJ1-5; TRBD1 might be the D (6 bases). V dropped 4 bases and J dropped 7 bases, with 18 bases sitting between them. This CDR3 comprises 15 residues. Germline values: CDR1 SGHDT, CDR2 YYEEEE. The CDR3, as DNA: TGTGCCAGCAGCAGCGGACAGTCCCAGGAACAGCCCCAGCATTTT. It codes for CASSSGQSQEQPQHF.

The chain is built from TRBV7-2 and TRBJ2-1; 9 nucleotides line up with TRBD2. This CDR3 region has 16 residues. V lost 8 bases to trimming and J lost 8 bases; unmatched junction nucleotides: 16. CDR1 is SGHTA, CDR2 FQGNSA, per germline. The CDR3 sequence is CASLLRRLAGRDEQFF. DNA of the CDR3: TGTGCCAGCCTCCTACGCCGGCTAGCGGGGAGGGATGAGCAGTTCTTC.

The rearrangement uses TRBV5-4 and TRBJ2-1; D perhaps matches TRBD1 (6 bases). V lost 4 bases, J lost 10 bases, and 15 bases lay in between. The CDR3 sequence is 13 residues long. Germline V CDR1 and CDR2: SGHNT, YYREEE (reference sequence). The CDR3 here is CASSPWGQNEQFF. The CDR3 coding sequence is TGTGCCAGCAGCCCTTGGGGGCAGAACGAGCAGTTCTTC.

The rearrangement links TRBV6-6 to TRBJ2-7, with 7 bases fitting TRBD2. From germline, CDR1 is MNHNY and CDR2 SVGAGI (reference sequence). This CDR3 comprises 16 residues. Losses at the gene ends were 7 bases for V and 0 bases for J; bases not matched to a gene: 12. Here the CDR3 reads CASKNLLGGISYEQYF. CDR3 bases: TGTGCCAGCAAAAACCTACTGGGGGGGATCTCCTACGAGCAGTACTTC.

The chain uses TRBV19 and TRBJ1-1; a weak D match, TRBD1 (5 bases). The V end lost 3 bases, the J end lost 1 base, and 9 bases lay between the germline ends. This CDR3 is 14 amino acids long. Germline assignment: CDR1 LNHDA and CDR2 SQIVND (reference sequence). The CDR3 here is CASSMSRANTEAFF. CDR3 sequence (DNA): TGTGCCAGTAGTATGTCCAGGGCGAACACTGAAGCTTTCTTT.

The chain employs TRBV6-5 and TRBJ2-3; 13 bases agree with TRBD2. J lost 4 bases, V lost 4 bases, and 5 bases had no gene match. CDR1 and CDR2 from the germline V gene are MNHEY and SVGAGI. The CDR3 extends over 16 amino acids. DNA of the CDR3: TGTGCCAGCAGTTCGGGACTAGCGGGGAGCCCAGATACGCAGTATTTT. Its translation is CASSSGLAGSPDTQYF.

The genes are TRBV4-1 and TRBJ2-2, with TRBD2 identical over 10 bases. The CDR3 is 17 residues long. Per the germline V gene, CDR1 is MGHRA and CDR2 is YSYEKL. V lost 0 bases and J lost 6; bases outside the gene matches: 7. The CDR3 nucleotides are TGCGCCAGCAGCCAAGATGTCCTAGCGGGAGTTTCCGGGGAGCTGTTTTTT. Its translation: CASSQDVLAGVSGELFF.

V and J are TRBV9 and TRBJ2-5; TRBD2 matches at 7 bases. The germline gives CDR1 SGDLS, CDR2 YYNGEE. There are 15 residues in the CDR3. V lost 3 bases and J lost 2; bases outside the gene matches: 7. The DNA for the CDR3 is TGTGCCAGCAGCGCCGGGACTATGATTCAAGAGACCCAGTACTTC. It translates to CASSAGTMIQETQYF.

This chain connects TRBV20-1 to TRBJ1-1; D is unclear. CDR3 length equals 11 residues. V gave up 0 bases and J gave up 5 bases, with 4 bases separating them. The germline V gene encodes CDR1 DFQATT and CDR2 SNEGSKA (reference sequence). The CDR3 region has the DNA TGCAGTGCTAGAGACTTTACTGAAGCTTTCTTT. Its translation is CSARDFTEAFF.

The chain links TRBV9 to TRBJ2-1, with TRBD2 matching over 10 bases. Germline V gene lookup returns CDR1 SGDLS and CDR2 YYNGEE. V was clipped by 0 bases and J by 6 bases; unmatched bases: 9. CDR3 length equals 17 residues. CDR3 in DNA: TGTGCCAGCAGCGTAGTCCCTAGCGGGAGCGGAGGCAATGAGCAGTTCTTC. It translates to CASSVVPSGSGGNEQFF.

The genes are TRBV4-1 and TRBJ2-1; the match to TRBD2 covers 7 bases. Trimming took 10 bases from V and 2 from J; bases not matched to a gene: 5. Germline CDR1 is MGHRA and CDR2 is YSYEKL. The CDR3 has 13 amino acids. The CDR3 region is CATSRGAYNEQFF. CDR3 nucleotides: TGCGCCACCTCCCGGGGGGCCTACAATGAGCAGTTCTTC.